This TCR beta chain was captured by sequencing in a study of T cell repertoires in ileal Crohn's disease. Study-level findings and limits: Endoscopic recurrence occurred in every patient whose clonality exceeded 26.8%. Within the first postoperative year, endoscopy came at median approximately 6.7 months.

Remarks on this clone: Its matching antigen is unknown.

Repertoires were generated with immunoSEQ multiplex PCR, while TCRdb's copy carries only in-frame clones and drops some. This sample carries more than 50,000 clones, around 90% of them seen once, and the ten largest clones take about 2%. Noted time point: neoterminal ileum biopsy at postoperative endoscopy, about 6 months after surgery. The origin of this receptor is an adult with Crohn's disease. Sequenced material: ileal tissue.

CDR3 region: CASSVSSGQETQYF. The CDR3 bases are TGTGCCAGCAGCGTATCTAGCGGTCAAGAGACCCAGTACTTC. The chain carries TRBV9 and TRBJ2-5; 7 bases are a match to TRBD2. Trimming cost V 1 base and J 2 bases; bases outside gene matches: 2. CDR1 and CDR2 from the germline V gene are SGDLS and YYNGEE. The CDR3 spans 14 residues.